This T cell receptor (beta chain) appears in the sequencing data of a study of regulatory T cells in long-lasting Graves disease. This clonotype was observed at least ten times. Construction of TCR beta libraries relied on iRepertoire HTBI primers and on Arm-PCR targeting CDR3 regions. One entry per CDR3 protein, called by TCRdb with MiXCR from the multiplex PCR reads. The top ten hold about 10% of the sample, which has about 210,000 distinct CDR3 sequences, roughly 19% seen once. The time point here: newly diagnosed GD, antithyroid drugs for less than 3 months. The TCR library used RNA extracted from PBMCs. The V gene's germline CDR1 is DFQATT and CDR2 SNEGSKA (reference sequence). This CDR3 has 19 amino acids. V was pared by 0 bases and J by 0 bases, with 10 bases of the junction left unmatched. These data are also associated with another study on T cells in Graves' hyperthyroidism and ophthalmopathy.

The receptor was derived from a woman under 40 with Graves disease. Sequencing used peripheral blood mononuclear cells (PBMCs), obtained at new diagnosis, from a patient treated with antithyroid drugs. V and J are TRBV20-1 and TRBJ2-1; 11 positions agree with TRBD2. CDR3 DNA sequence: TGCAGTGCTAGAGATCCGGGACTAGCGGTACAGAGCTCCTACAATGAGCAGTTCTTC. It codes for CSARDPGLAVQSSYNEQFF.